The 8 T cell receptor beta chains reported below all come from one sample, sequenced in a study of low-dose radiotherapy and immunotherapy resistance in tumors. Documented time point: before trial treatment. TRAV- and TRBV-specific primers, spanning alpha and beta chains, primed first-strand cDNA. Over about 19 PCR cycles, TCRs were amplified from a constant-region primer and V-primer adapter. A single record per CDR3 protein comes from TCRdb applying MiXCR to the reads. The sample has around 90,000 distinct CDR3 sequences, over 15% seen once. This material consisted of PBMCs, taken before treatment. The source of these receptors is a male donor with prostate cancer.

In this sample, this clonotype turned up many times. This CDR3 is CASSLGPRGGYTF. In nucleotides, the CDR3 is TGTGCCAGCAGTCTGGGACCTCGTGGAGGCTACACCTTC. The chain has TRBV28 and TRBJ1-2, with D possibly matching TRBD1 (5 bases). The V end lost 5 bases, the J end lost 8 bases, and 15 bases lay between the germline ends. The V gene's germline CDR1 is MDHEN and CDR2 SYDVKM. There are 13 residues in the CDR3.

There are many counts of this clonotype. The rearrangement uses TRBV18 and TRBJ1-2; a possible D gene is TRBD1 (5 bases). This CDR3 is built from 12 residues. V dropped 3 bases and J dropped 6 bases, with 8 bases sitting between them. CDR1 and CDR2 (germline): KGHSH, LQKENI. Here the CDR3 DNA reads TGTGCCAGCTCACCCGCAGGGCATGGCTACACCTTC. Residues: CASSPAGHGYTF.

The gene calls are TRBV5-1 and TRBJ2-6; the D is unclear. In germline, CDR1 is SGHRS, CDR2 YFSETQ. Trimming left V 1 base short and J 2 bases short, with 1 base between. This CDR3 region has 13 residues. DNA for the CDR3: TGCGCCAGCAGCTTGCCTGGGGCCAACGTCCTGACTTTC. Its protein is CASSLPGANVLTF.

This clonotype was detected ten times or more. The rearrangement uses TRBV7-2 and TRBJ2-7; D call uncertain. V was clipped by 2 bases and J by 1 base, with 9 bases between them. Per the germline V gene, CDR1 is SGHTA and CDR2 is FQGNSA. There are 14 residues in the CDR3. CDR3 region: CASSLITESYEQYF. In DNA form, the CDR3 reads TGTGCCAGCAGCTTAATTACGGAGTCCTACGAGCAGTACTTC.

Sample share makes this clonotype medium-sized (0.01 to 0.1%). The chain carries TRBV28 and TRBJ1-5; a weak D match, TRBD1 (6 bases). Germline assignment: CDR1 MDHEN and CDR2 SYDVKM. The germline V and J ends were trimmed by 2 bases and 5 bases, with 16 bases remaining between them. The CDR3 runs 16 residues. The CDR3 loop is CASSLVWGGPDQPQHF. CDR3 sequence (DNA): TGTGCCAGCAGTTTAGTTTGGGGGGGGCCGGATCAGCCCCAGCATTTT.

Turning to this clonotype: A single base is all that separates this from a far larger clone, so a read error is likely. This chain uses TRBV6-5 with TRBJ2-7; TRBD1 aligns across 8 bases. The CDR3 is 13 residues long. Germline loops: CDR1 MNHEY, CDR2 SVGAGI. This CDR3 is CAISDRGPYEQYF. The CDR3 nucleotides are TGTGCCATCAGTGACAGGGGACCCTACGAGCAGTACTTC.

This clonotype has a count of ten or more. The chain carries TRBV4-2 and TRBJ1-2; a possible D gene is TRBD1 (6 bases). CDR1 is LGHNA and CDR2 is YNFKEQ in the germline V gene. Trimming removed 2 bases at V and 3 bases at J, with 10 bases between. The CDR3 extends over 14 amino acids. The chain's CDR3 is CASSQLDSDYGYTF. In DNA, the CDR3 is TGTGCCAGCAGCCAATTGGACAGTGACTATGGCTACACCTTC.

Ten or more counts support this clonotype. J is TRBJ1-1 and V is TRBV2; the match to TRBD1 covers 9 bases. This CDR3 has 16 residues. V shed 7 bases, J shed 0 bases, and the junction held 9 bases outside the gene matches. Per germline, CDR1 SNHLY and CDR2 FYNNEI. The CDR3 loop reads CASTAMGTGLNTEAFF. The CDR3 coding sequence is TGTGCCAGCACCGCCATGGGGACAGGGCTGAACACTGAAGCTTTCTTT.